The clone carrying this T cell receptor (beta chain) was seen a handful of times. Its antigen remains unidentified. This sample is drawn from a study of molecular identifiers for immune sequencing clone quantification. About the study: Replicate experiments divided RNA from around 20,000 or 100,000 naive CD8 cells into five parts and sequenced four.

TCRdb used MiXCR to reprocess the PCR reads, holding one entry per CDR3 protein. The table lists 8,500 to 11,000 distinct CDR3 sequences, approximately 20% of them singletons. The CDR3 loop spans 14 amino acids. J lost 6 bases, V lost 7 bases, and 7 bases had no gene match. The study, taken as a whole, reports: Clones above 20 RNA copies contained over 98% of effector molecules but under 1% of naive ones.

The specimen was naive CD8+ T cells from blood, with Jurkat cell RNA spiked in. Subset denoted: FACS-sorted CD8+CD4-CCR7+CD45RA+ naive T cells. This chain uses TRBV12-3 or TRBV12-4 with TRBJ1-1, with TRBD1 matching over 11 bases. The TCR comes from a human donor in good health. Some libraries in this study had Jurkat cell RNA spiked in. The CDR3 DNA is TGTGCCAGCACATCCGGGACAGGGGGTCCTGAAGCTTTCTTT. This codes for CASTSGTGGPEAFF.